The 8 T cell receptor beta chains listed next were all sequenced from one sample in a study of T cells in Graves' hyperthyroidism and ophthalmopathy. RNA transcripts gave rise to amplified TCR beta CDR3 regions. A first-round RT-PCR of the TCR CDR3 used the HTBI primer set. TCRdb processed the multiplex PCR reads anew with MiXCR; each CDR3 protein has one entry. The table has 400,000 to 500,000 distinct CDR3 sequences, approximately 14% seen once. Sequenced: blood. Receptors were obtained from a young woman with Graves' hyperthyroidism.

This clonotype was recorded many times. This rearrangement joins TRBV6-1 to TRBJ2-7, with a tentative D call TRBD2 (5 bases). V was clipped by 7 bases and J by 2 bases, with 18 bases between them. CDR1 and CDR2 (germline): MNHNS, SASEGT. This CDR3 is built from 15 residues. DNA of the CDR3: TGTGCCAGCAAGCGAGGCGTAGCGAACACCTACGAGCAGTACTTC. This codes for CASKRGVANTYEQYF.

This clonotype was seen only a few times. At one end, the junction sequence differs from germline, possibly due to a read error. This chain joins TRBV11-2 and TRBJ2-3; D ambiguous. Looked up from germline, CDR1 is SGHAT and CDR2 is FQNNGV. The CDR3 is 15 amino acids. As DNA, the CDR3 is TGCGCCAGCAGCCAAGAGGCGCGGAGCACAGATACGCAGTATTTT. Its protein is CASSQEARSTDTQYF.

A remark on this clonotype: A much larger clone lies a single base off, so this may be a read error. The CDR3 ends on some other residue instead of the conserved phenylalanine or tryptophan, so this is likely a read error. This chain uses TRBV12-3 or TRBV12-4 with TRBJ1-1, with D unclear. The CDR3 contains 9 residues. The CDR3 DNA reads as TGTACTCTGAACACTGAAGCTTTCCTT. Amino acids: CTLNTEAFL.

This clonotype was counted ten times or more. The chain employs TRBV14 and TRBJ2-5; D is possibly TRBD2 (8 bases). V gave up 0 bases and J gave up 4 bases, with 15 bases separating them. The CDR3 runs to 16 residues. Germline V lookup: CDR1 SGHDN, CDR2 FVKESK. This chain's CDR3 is CASSQDPGGGPETQYF. The CDR3 DNA reads TGTGCCAGCAGCCAAGATCCGGGAGGGGGCCCAGAGACCCAGTACTTC. Looking up the rest from reference TRBV14 and TRBJ2-5 gives the full variable domain: EAGVTQFPSHSVIEKGQTVTLRCDPISGHDNLYWYRRVMGKEIKFLLHFVKESKQDESGMPNNRFLAERTGGTYSTLKVQPAELEDSGVYFCASSQDPGGGPETQYFGPGTRLLVL.

This clonotype showed up many times. The rearrangement links TRBV20-1 to TRBJ2-5, with D unresolved. CDR3 size: 17 residues. The germline V and J ends were trimmed by 1 base and 1 base, with 19 bases remaining between them. Germline assignment: CDR1 DFQATT and CDR2 SNEGSKA (reference sequence). CDR3 protein: CSARVRRAGRGQETQYF. The DNA of the CDR3 is TGCAGTGCTAGAGTTCGAAGGGCCGGGCGAGGCCAAGAGACCCAGTACTTC.

As DNA, the CDR3 is TGTGCCAGCAGCTTGAGGTTCGGGACAGGGAATCAGCCCCAGCATTTT. It specifies CASSLRFGTGNQPQHF. V gene TRBV5-6 combines with J gene TRBJ1-5, with TRBD1 matching over 9 bases. The V and J ends lost 1 base and 4 bases, in that order; junction bases with no gene match: 6. Looked up from germline, CDR1 is SGHDT and CDR2 is YYEEEE. CDR3 length: 16 residues. The full variable domain, in which reference TRBV5-6 and TRBJ1-5 provide the parts outside the CDR3, is DAGVTQSPTHLIKTRGQQVTLRCSPKSGHDTVSWYQQALGQGPQFIFQYYEEEERQRGNFPDRFSGHQFPNYSSELNVNALLLGDSALYLCASSLRFGTGNQPQHFGDGTRLSIL.

This clonotype was detected only a few times. V and J are TRBV27 and TRBJ2-1; 14 bases agree with TRBD2. V lost 5 bases, J lost 3 bases, and 3 bases stayed unmatched. The CDR3 spans 16 residues. The germline gives CDR1 MNHEY, CDR2 SMNVEV (reference sequence). CDR3 nucleotide sequence: TGTGCCAGCAGTCCCGGGACTAGCGGGGGCTACAATGAGCAGTTCTTC. It yields the protein CASSPGTSGGYNEQFF.

About this clonotype itself: Because the CDR3 is missing its conserved closing phenylalanine or tryptophan, this is likely a read error. The V gene is TRBV9, the J gene TRBJ1-2; D not resolved. V lost 4 bases, J lost 0 bases, and 7 bases lay in between. Germline V gene data show CDR1 as SGDLS and CDR2 as YYNGEE. The CDR3 loop spans 13 amino acids. CDR3 DNA sequence: TGTGCCAGCAGCCTACAGACTAACTATGGCTACACCTCC. This codes for CASSLQTNYGYTS.